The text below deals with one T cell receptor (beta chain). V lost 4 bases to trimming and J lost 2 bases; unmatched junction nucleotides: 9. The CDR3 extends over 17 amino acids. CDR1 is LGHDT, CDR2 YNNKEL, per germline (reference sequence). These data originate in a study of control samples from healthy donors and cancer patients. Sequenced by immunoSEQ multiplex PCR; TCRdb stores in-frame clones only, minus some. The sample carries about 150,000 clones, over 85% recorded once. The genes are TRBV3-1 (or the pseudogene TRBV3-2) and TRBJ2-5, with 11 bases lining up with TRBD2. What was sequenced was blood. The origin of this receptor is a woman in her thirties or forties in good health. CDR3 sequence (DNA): TGTGCCAGCAGCCCGGTCCCTAGCGGGAGGCTACAAGAGACCCAGTACTTC. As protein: CASSPVPSGRLQETQYF.